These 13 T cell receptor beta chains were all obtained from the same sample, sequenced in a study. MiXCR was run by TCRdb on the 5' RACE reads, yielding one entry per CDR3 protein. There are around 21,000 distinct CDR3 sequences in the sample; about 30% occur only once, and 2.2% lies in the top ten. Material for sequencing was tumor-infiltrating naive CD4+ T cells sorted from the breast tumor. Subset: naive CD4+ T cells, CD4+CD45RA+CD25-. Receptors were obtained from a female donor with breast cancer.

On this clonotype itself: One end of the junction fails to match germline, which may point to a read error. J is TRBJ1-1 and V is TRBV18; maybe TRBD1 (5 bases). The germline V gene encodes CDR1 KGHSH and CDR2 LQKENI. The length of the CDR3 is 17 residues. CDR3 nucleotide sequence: TGTGCCAGCTTACCACCTCATGGGGGAGGCGCAAACACTGAAGCTTTCTTT. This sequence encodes CASLPPHGGGANTEAFF.

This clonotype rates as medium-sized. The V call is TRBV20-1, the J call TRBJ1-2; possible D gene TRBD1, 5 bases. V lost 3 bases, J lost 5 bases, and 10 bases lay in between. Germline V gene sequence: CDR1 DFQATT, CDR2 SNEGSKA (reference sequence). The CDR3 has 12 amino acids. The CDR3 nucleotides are TGCAGTGCTAGTGCAGGGACTTATGGCTACACCTTC. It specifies CSASAGTYGYTF.

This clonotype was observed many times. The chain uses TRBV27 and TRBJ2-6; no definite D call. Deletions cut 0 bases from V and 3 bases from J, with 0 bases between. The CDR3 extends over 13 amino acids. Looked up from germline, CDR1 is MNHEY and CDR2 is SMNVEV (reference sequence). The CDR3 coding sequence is TGTGCCAGCAGTTTATCTGGGGCCAACGTCCTGACTTTC. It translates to CASSLSGANVLTF. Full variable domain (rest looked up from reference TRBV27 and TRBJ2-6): EAQVTQNPRYLITVTGKKLTVTCSQNMNHEYMSWYRQDPGLGLRQIYYSMNVEVTDKGDVPEGYKVSRKEKRNFPLILESPSPNQTSLYFCASSLSGANVLTFGAGSRLTVL.

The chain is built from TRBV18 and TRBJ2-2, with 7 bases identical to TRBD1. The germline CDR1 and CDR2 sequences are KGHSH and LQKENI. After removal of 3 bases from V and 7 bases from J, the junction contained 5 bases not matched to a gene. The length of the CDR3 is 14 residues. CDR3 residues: CASSPTGLDGELFF. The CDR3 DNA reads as TGTGCCAGCTCACCGACAGGGTTGGACGGGGAGCTGTTTTTT. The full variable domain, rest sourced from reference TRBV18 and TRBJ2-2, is NAGVMQNPRHLVRRRGQEARLRCSPMKGHSHVYWYRQLPEEGLKFMVYLQKENIIDESGMPKERFSAEFPKEGPSILRIQQVVRGDSAAYFCASSPTGLDGELFFGEGSRLTVL.

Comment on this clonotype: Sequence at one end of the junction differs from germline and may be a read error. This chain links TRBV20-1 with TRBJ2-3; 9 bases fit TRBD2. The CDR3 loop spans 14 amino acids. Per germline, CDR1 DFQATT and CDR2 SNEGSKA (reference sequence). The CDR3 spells CSAGTSRYTDMQYF. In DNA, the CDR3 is TGCAGTGCAGGGACTAGCAGATACACAGATATGCAGTATTTT.

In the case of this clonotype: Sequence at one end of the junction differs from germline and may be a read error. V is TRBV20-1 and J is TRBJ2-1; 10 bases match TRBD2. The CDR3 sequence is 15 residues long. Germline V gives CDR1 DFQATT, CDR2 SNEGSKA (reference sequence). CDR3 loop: CSAPDAAGGGNEQLF. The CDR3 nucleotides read TGCAGTGCCCCAGATGCAGCGGGGGGGGGCAATGAGCAGCTCTTC.

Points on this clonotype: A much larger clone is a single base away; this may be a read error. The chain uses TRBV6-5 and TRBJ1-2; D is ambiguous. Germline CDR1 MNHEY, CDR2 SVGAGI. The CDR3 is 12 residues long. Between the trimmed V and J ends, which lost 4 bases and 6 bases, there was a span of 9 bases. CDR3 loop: CASSCYGNGYTF. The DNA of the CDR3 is TGTGCCAGCAGTTGCTACGGTAATGGCTACACCTTC.

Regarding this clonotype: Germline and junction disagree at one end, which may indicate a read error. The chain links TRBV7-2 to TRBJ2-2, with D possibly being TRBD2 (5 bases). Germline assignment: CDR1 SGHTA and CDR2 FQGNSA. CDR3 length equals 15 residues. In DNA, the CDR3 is TGTGCCAGCAGCCTAACCACGACGACCACCGGGGAGCTGTTTTTC. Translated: CASSLTTTTTGELFF.

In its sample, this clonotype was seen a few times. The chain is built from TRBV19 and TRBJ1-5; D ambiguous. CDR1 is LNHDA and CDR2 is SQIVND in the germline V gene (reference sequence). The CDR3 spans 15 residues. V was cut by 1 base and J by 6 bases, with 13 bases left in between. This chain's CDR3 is CASSIAEGSSQPQHF. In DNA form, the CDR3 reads TGTGCCAGTAGTATAGCTGAGGGTTCCAGTCAGCCCCAGCATTTT.

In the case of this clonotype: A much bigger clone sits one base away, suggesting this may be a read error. CDR3 in amino acids: CASAWAKSGLETQYF. Here the CDR3 DNA reads TGTGCCAGCGCGTGGGCTAAGTCGGGTTTGGAGACCCAGTACTTC. The chain couples TRBV6-5 to TRBJ2-5, with D uncertain. The CDR3 is made up of 15 amino acids. Germline V gene data show CDR1 as MNHEY and CDR2 as SVGAGI. V was cut by 8 bases and J by 5 bases, with 21 bases left in between.

Here the CDR3 DNA reads TGTGCCAGCAGCTTACGATCCGGGACAGGGGACCCGACTGAGCAGTTCTTC. Translating gives CASSLRSGTGDPTEQFF. The chain uses TRBV7-6 and TRBJ2-1, with 10 bases identical to TRBD1. The CDR3 is 17 amino acids. The germline gives CDR1 SGHVS, CDR2 FNYEAQ. The junction had 13 bases not matched to a gene; V was cut back by 2 bases and J by 9 bases.

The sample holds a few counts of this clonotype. This CDR3 reads CASSQDSSGLANYNEQFF. In DNA form, the CDR3 reads TGTGCCAGCAGCCAAGACTCATCTGGACTAGCGAACTACAATGAGCAGTTCTTC. The rearrangement links TRBV14 to TRBJ2-1, with TRBD2 matching 9 bases. Germline CDR1 is SGHDN and CDR2 is FVKESK. This CDR3 spans 18 amino acids. Germline trimming cut 0 bases from V and 3 bases from J; bases unmatched to any gene: 9.

The CDR3 DNA reads TGTGCCAGCAGGAGCACTAGCACAGATACGCAGTATTTT. Its protein is CASRSTSTDTQYF. This chain links TRBV6-6 with TRBJ2-3; no clear D gene. The germline gives CDR1 MNHNY, CDR2 SVGAGI (reference sequence). The CDR3 loop spans 13 amino acids. Trimming cost V 6 bases and J 0 bases, with 7 bases left between them.